The next 12 T cell receptor beta chains were all read from a single sample in a study of blood T cell repertoires in COVID-19. The repertoire was sequenced with immunoSEQ multiplex PCR; TCRdb's copy has only in-frame clones and lacks some. In the table there are 20,000 to 30,000 clones, around 92% of which are singletons. Specimen: peripheral blood. The source is a human donor in a cohort sampled during active COVID-19.

The chain is built from TRBV7-8 and TRBJ2-5; D might be TRBD2 (5 bases). The germline V gene has CDR1 SGHVS and CDR2 FQNEAQ. The CDR3 is 15 residues long. V lost 1 base and J 5 bases, leaving 14 bases between the germline ends. CDR3 loop: CASSLVEGAGETQYF. CDR3 DNA sequence: TGTGCCAGCAGCTTAGTAGAGGGCGCCGGGGAGACCCAGTACTTC.

This clone was observed once. The rearrangement joins TRBV10-3 to TRBJ1-1; TRBD1 aligns across 7 bases. The CDR3 runs to 14 residues. V shed 5 bases, J shed 3 bases, and the junction held 6 bases outside the gene matches. From germline, CDR1 is ENHRY and CDR2 SYGVKD. CDR3 loop: CAISPGTAYTEAFF. The CDR3 region has the DNA TGTGCCATCAGTCCCGGGACAGCATACACTGAAGCTTTCTTT.

The genes are TRBV2 and TRBJ1-5, with 8 bases aligning to TRBD1. In germline, CDR1 is SNHLY, CDR2 FYNNEI. This CDR3 has 15 amino acids. J lost 0 bases, V lost 6 bases, and 4 bases had no gene match. CDR3 residues: CASSGQGNSNQPQHF. The DNA of the CDR3 is TGTGCCAGCAGCGGACAGGGAAATAGCAATCAGCCCCAGCATTTT.

V and J are TRBV7-9 and TRBJ2-7, with TRBD1 as a possible D gene (5 bases). There are 13 residues in the CDR3. V was cut by 3 bases and J by 6 bases, with 12 bases left in between. The germline V gene encodes CDR1 SEHNR and CDR2 FQNEAQ (reference sequence). The CDR3 DNA reads TGTGCCAGCAGCTTGGGCAGGGAAGGCGAGCAGTACTTC. Encoded protein: CASSLGREGEQYF.

V and J are TRBV18 and TRBJ2-1, with D possibly matching TRBD2 (6 bases). Germline loops: CDR1 KGHSH, CDR2 LQKENI. CDR3 length: 14 residues. Trimming pared 2 bases from V and 7 bases from J, leaving 12 bases between. The CDR3 is CASSPFSGGNEQFF. DNA for the CDR3: TGTGCCAGCTCACCATTCTCAGGAGGGAATGAGCAGTTCTTC.

This chain links TRBV19 with TRBJ1-1; tentative D call: TRBD1 (5 bases). Germline V gene lookup returns CDR1 LNHDA and CDR2 SQIVND (reference sequence). V lost 7 bases to trimming and J lost 4 bases, with 10 bases between them. The CDR3 sequence is 12 residues long. For the CDR3, the DNA is TGTGCCAGTAACCGCAGGGCCACTGAAGCTTTCTTT. It encodes CASNRRATEAFF.

This clone was counted a single time. The gene calls are TRBV27 and TRBJ1-1; D gene unclear. Germline CDR1 is MNHEY and CDR2 is SMNVEV (reference sequence). The CDR3 is 14 residues long. V lost 5 bases and J 6 bases, leaving 16 bases between the germline ends. CDR3 sequence (DNA): TGTGCCAGCAGTCAATGGGCCAGTGGCGCTGAAGCTTTCTTT. Protein sequence: CASSQWASGAEAFF.

The chain employs TRBV9 and TRBJ1-2; 9 nucleotides match TRBD1. V gave up 2 bases and J gave up 8 bases; unmatched junction bases: 13. CDR1 is SGDLS and CDR2 is YYNGEE in the germline V gene. The CDR3 totals 16 residues. The CDR3 nucleotides are TGTGCCAGCAGCGTGGAATTTACAGGGGGCGCGTTCGGCTACACCTTC. Translation: CASSVEFTGGAFGYTF.

Comment on this clone: Mismatch with germline at one junction end may stem from a read error. V usage is TRBV7-9 and J usage is TRBJ2-7; 9 bases fit TRBD1. CDR3 length: 13 amino acids. Looked up from germline, CDR1 is SEHNR and CDR2 is FQNEAQ (reference sequence). The CDR3 protein is CVSSSQRAGQGDF. CDR3 coding DNA: TGTGTCAGCAGCTCCCAAAGGGCGGGACAGGGAGACTTC.

The chain recombines TRBV28 with TRBJ2-5; 7 positions match TRBD1. Germline V gives CDR1 MDHEN, CDR2 SYDVKM. The CDR3 is 12 amino acids. The ends lost 7 bases at V and 5 bases at J; junction bases unmatched: 4. The CDR3 region has the DNA TGTGCCAGCACCCGACAGGGCGAGACCCAGTACTTC. Its translation: CASTRQGETQYF.

The V call is TRBV11-3, the J call TRBJ2-5, with D perhaps TRBD2 (7 bases). CDR1 is SGHNT, CDR2 YENEEA, per germline. Deletions cut 4 bases from V and 4 bases from J, with 13 bases between. The CDR3 runs 14 residues. CDR3 bases: TGTGCCAGCAGCTCCTCGGCGGGGGCAGAGACCCAGTACTTC. Translating it yields CASSSSAGAETQYF.

The J gene is TRBJ2-7, the V gene TRBV29-1; 11 nucleotides agree with TRBD1. Trimming removed 0 bases from V and 4 bases from J; junction bases left unmatched: 11. CDR1 is SQVTM, CDR2 ANQGSEA, per germline. The CDR3 has 17 amino acids. The CDR3 sequence is CSVEDLGTGGVPYEQYF. CDR3 coding DNA: TGCAGCGTTGAAGATCTTGGGACAGGGGGGGTTCCGTACGAGCAGTACTTC.